A selection of T cell receptor beta chains follows, all from one sample in a study of T cells in Graves' hyperthyroidism and ophthalmopathy. Using its own MiXCR run on the multiplex PCR reads, TCRdb lists one record per CDR3 protein. Of 610,000 or so distinct CDR3 sequences listed, about half were seen once; the top ten hold approximately 7.5%. Material: peripheral blood or thyroid tissue (not recorded which). The receptors were gathered from a woman aged 18 to 35 with Graves' hyperthyroidism. The CDR3 runs from the conserved cysteine through the conserved F or W.

v_call cdr3_aa
TRBV7-9 CASTSGNYGYTF
TRBV12-3/TRBV12-4 CASRSAGVMAFF
TRBV6-5 CASSYSKKQGAQHF
TRBV10-2 CASRESGTNPYEQYF
TRBV7-9 CASSFYRDSSLPEQFF
TRBV30 CAWGGLAGSETQYF
TRBV20-1 CSASSTGTAGEQYF
TRBV20-1 CSARKHLSGNTIYF
TRBV7-2 CASSLIRLGQGYGYTF
TRBV20-1 CSAPRDITYEQYF
TRBV6-2/TRBV6-3 CAGSDGEKLFF
TRBV7-2 CASSLGTGSGELFF
TRBV20-1 CSARGPSANTEAFF
TRBV7-2 CASSASWGDYGYTF
TRBV7-2 CASSLVSVPAAGNTIYF
TRBV4-1 CASSQDDNSPLHF
TRBV12-3/TRBV12-4 CASGDRGHATDTQYF
TRBV29-1 CSLDRVSPEAFF
TRBV29-1 CSVGTGGYTF
TRBV6-4 CASSPEGLGGRELFF
TRBV5-1 CASSQAVAEQFF
TRBV29-1 CSVAWASNQPQHF
TRBV10-2 CASRDGEGYNEAFF
TRBV13 CASSLGQGKETQYF
TRBV20-1 CSADPTGGSGRFYEQYF
TRBV2 CASSKTRGHGELFF
TRBV7-2 CASSPRLGAGNTIYF
TRBV30 CAWSGTANTEAFF
TRBV2 CASRGTSGRSDTQYF